This T cell receptor beta chain was retrieved from a study of blood T cell repertoires in COVID-19. Looking at the study overall: From T cells, B-cell-depleted T cells, or PBMCs came the material, which was cDNA or gDNA.

Data came from immunoSEQ multiplex PCR; TCRdb stores just in-frame clones and leaves some out. Among about 88,000 clones listed, 86% were seen once. Trimming took off 4 bases at V and 5 bases at J, with 17 bases between the two ends. This CDR3 region has 15 residues. Germline lookup yields CDR1 SGHRS and CDR2 YFSETQ. The sample was peripheral blood. The receptor was isolated from a human donor in a cohort sampled during active COVID-19. This chain connects TRBV5-1 to TRBJ2-3; D is perhaps TRBD2 (6 bases). For the CDR3, the DNA is TGCGCCAGCAGCCCGGCGGGACTGCGGGGAGATACGCAGTATTTT. Translation gives CASSPAGLRGDTQYF.